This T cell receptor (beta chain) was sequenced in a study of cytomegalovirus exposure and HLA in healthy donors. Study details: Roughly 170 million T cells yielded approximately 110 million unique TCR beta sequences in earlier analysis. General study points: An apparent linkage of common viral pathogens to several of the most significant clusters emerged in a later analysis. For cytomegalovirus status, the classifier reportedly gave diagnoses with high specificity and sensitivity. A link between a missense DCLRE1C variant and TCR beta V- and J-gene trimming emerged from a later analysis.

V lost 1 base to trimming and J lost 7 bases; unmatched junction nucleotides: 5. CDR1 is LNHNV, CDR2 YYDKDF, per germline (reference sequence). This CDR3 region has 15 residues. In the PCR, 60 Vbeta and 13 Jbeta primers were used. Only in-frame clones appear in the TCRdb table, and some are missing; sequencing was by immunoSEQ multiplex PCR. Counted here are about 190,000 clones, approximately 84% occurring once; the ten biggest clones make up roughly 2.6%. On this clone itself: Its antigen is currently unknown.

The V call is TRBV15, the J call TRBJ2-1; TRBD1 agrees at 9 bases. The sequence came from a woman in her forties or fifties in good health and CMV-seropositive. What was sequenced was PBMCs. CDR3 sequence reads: CATSRAGTGRNEQFF. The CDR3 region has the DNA TGTGCCACCAGCAGAGCCGGGACAGGGAGGAATGAGCAGTTCTTC.